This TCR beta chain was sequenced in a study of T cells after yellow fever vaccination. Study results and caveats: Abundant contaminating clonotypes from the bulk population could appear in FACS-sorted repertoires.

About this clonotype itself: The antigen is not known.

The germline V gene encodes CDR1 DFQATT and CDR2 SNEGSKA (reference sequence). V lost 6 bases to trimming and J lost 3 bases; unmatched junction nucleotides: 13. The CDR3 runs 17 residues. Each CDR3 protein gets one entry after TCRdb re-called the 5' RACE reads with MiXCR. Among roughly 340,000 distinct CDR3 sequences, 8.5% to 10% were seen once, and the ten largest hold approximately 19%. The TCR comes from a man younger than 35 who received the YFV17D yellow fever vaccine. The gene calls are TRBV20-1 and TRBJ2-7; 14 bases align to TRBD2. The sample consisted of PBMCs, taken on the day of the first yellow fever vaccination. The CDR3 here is CSAETSGGARRVYEQYF. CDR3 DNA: TGCAGTGCGGAGACTAGCGGGGGGGCCCGGCGTGTCTACGAGCAGTACTTC.